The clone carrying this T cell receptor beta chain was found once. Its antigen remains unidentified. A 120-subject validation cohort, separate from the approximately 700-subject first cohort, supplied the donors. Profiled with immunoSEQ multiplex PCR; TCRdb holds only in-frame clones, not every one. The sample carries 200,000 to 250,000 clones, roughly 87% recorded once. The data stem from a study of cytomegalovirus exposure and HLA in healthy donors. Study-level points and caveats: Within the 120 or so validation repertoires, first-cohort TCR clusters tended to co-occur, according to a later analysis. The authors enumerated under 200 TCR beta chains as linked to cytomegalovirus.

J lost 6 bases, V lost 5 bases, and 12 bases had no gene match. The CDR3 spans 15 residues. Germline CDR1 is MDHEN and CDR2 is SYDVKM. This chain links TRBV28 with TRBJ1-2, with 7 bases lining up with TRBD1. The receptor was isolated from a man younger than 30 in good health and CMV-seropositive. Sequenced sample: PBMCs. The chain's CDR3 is CASSTPGQPLDGYTF. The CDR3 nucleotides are TGTGCCAGCAGTACGCCGGGACAGCCCCTCGATGGCTACACCTTC.